The rows below give T cell receptor beta chains drawn from one sample of a study of cytomegalovirus exposure and HLA in healthy donors. Here immunoSEQ multiplex PCR was the method, and the copy in TCRdb shows in-frame clones only, minus some. This sample yields roughly 190,000 clones, of which 87% are seen a single time; about 1.2% belongs to the top ten. Sequencing was done on a sample of PBMCs. The receptor source for this set is a man aged 30-40 years in good health and CMV-seronegative. Both conserved end residues are trimmed from each CDR3. Fields, in order: CDR3 length, clone size, V gene, CDR3 protein. Only part of the rows carry a size: once, few, many, or a class if the clone is expanded.

cdr3_length: 14
clone_size: -
v_call: TRBV18
cdr3_aa: ASSPLASTRGTEAF

cdr3_length: 12
clone_size: -
v_call: TRBV19
cdr3_aa: ASSMRTSNTEAF

cdr3_length: 12
clone_size: -
v_call: TRBV5-4
cdr3_aa: ASSFAQSNQPQH

cdr3_length: 14
clone_size: once
v_call: TRBV7-2
cdr3_aa: ASSLRGGEGNQPQH

cdr3_length: 11
clone_size: -
v_call: TRBV19
cdr3_aa: ASGQGAGTEAF

cdr3_length: 14
clone_size: -
v_call: TRBV18
cdr3_aa: ASSPVGQASNSPLH

cdr3_length: 13
clone_size: -
v_call: TRBV7-6
cdr3_aa: ASSLSPGGNTEAF

cdr3_length: 14
clone_size: few
v_call: TRBV7-9
cdr3_aa: ASSQSTAPTGNTIY

cdr3_length: 13
clone_size: -
v_call: TRBV19
cdr3_aa: ASSIPGINTGELF

cdr3_length: 10
clone_size: -
v_call: TRBV28
cdr3_aa: ASSLGRSEQF

cdr3_length: 13
clone_size: -
v_call: TRBV11-2
cdr3_aa: ASSLSGLRGPEAF

cdr3_length: 13
clone_size: once
v_call: TRBV18
cdr3_aa: ASSPLQDSGNTIY

cdr3_length: 13
clone_size: -
v_call: TRBV5-1
cdr3_aa: ASSSQGSGANVLT

cdr3_length: 10
clone_size: -
v_call: TRBV19
cdr3_aa: ASVRGLGPQH

cdr3_length: 13
clone_size: -
v_call: TRBV5-1
cdr3_aa: ASSSPNRDNGEAF

cdr3_length: 15
clone_size: -
v_call: TRBV4-1
cdr3_aa: ASSPRWKGESNQPQH

cdr3_length: 13
clone_size: -
v_call: TRBV18
cdr3_aa: ASSPTVTGGETQY

cdr3_length: 10
clone_size: -
v_call: TRBV19
cdr3_aa: ASSPDRVEAF

cdr3_length: 12
clone_size: -
v_call: TRBV5-1
cdr3_aa: ASKISGGQETQY

cdr3_length: 12
clone_size: -
v_call: TRBV27
cdr3_aa: ASSLRREGNEQY

cdr3_length: 12
clone_size: -
v_call: TRBV5-8
cdr3_aa: ASSLNSGLGGYT

cdr3_length: 10
clone_size: -
v_call: TRBV2
cdr3_aa: ASSASYNEQF

cdr3_length: 12
clone_size: -
v_call: TRBV7-2
cdr3_aa: ASSLSRTGETQY

cdr3_length: 12
clone_size: -
v_call: TRBV27
cdr3_aa: ASSYGTTNNEQF

cdr3_length: 13
clone_size: -
v_call: TRBV4-1
cdr3_aa: ASSQDRGRLSEAF

cdr3_length: 13
clone_size: few
v_call: TRBV28
cdr3_aa: ASNSGGADNSPLH

cdr3_length: 14
clone_size: -
v_call: TRBV7-2
cdr3_aa: ASRLVGTASNEKLF

cdr3_length: 10
clone_size: -
v_call: TRBV7-9
cdr3_aa: ASRNRFPEAF

cdr3_length: 13
clone_size: -
v_call: TRBV27
cdr3_aa: ASSLYGISGNTIY

cdr3_length: 13
clone_size: -
v_call: TRBV6-1
cdr3_aa: ASRPVGTVNQPQH

cdr3_length: 13
clone_size: -
v_call: TRBV19
cdr3_aa: ASSPGTGFRYEQY

cdr3_length: 13
clone_size: -
v_call: TRBV28
cdr3_aa: ASSPLIGGAREQY

cdr3_length: 11
clone_size: -
v_call: TRBV19
cdr3_aa: ASTGLDYNEQF

cdr3_length: 11
clone_size: -
v_call: TRBV6-1
cdr3_aa: ASSEDRDQPQH

cdr3_length: 12
clone_size: -
v_call: TRBV27
cdr3_aa: ASSSGQGNQPQH

cdr3_length: 16
clone_size: -
v_call: TRBV25-1
cdr3_aa: ASSDPPLGAGGLETQY

cdr3_length: 14
clone_size: -
v_call: TRBV27
cdr3_aa: ASSLGGLAGFDEQF

cdr3_length: 12
clone_size: -
v_call: TRBV7-9
cdr3_aa: ASSTRQSANVLT

cdr3_length: 14
clone_size: -
v_call: TRBV5-4
cdr3_aa: ASSSRLAGGGDTQY

cdr3_length: 14
clone_size: -
v_call: TRBV9
cdr3_aa: ASSVGGGPRTDTQY

cdr3_length: 11
clone_size: -
v_call: TRBV28
cdr3_aa: ASKPGLVFEQY

cdr3_length: 12
clone_size: -
v_call: TRBV18
cdr3_aa: ASSLETRSYEQY

cdr3_length: 12
clone_size: -
v_call: TRBV2
cdr3_aa: ASRVQGNTGELF

cdr3_length: 12
clone_size: -
v_call: TRBV27
cdr3_aa: ASSWTAGTYGYT

cdr3_length: 10
clone_size: -
v_call: TRBV2
cdr3_aa: ASMAGTGELF

cdr3_length: 13
clone_size: -
v_call: TRBV6-1
cdr3_aa: ASSEGGSSRGRPF

cdr3_length: 13
clone_size: once
v_call: TRBV11-3
cdr3_aa: ASSPRSSGTHEQF

cdr3_length: 12
clone_size: -
v_call: TRBV2
cdr3_aa: ASSEEQGNSPLH

cdr3_length: 14
clone_size: -
v_call: TRBV7-9
cdr3_aa: ASSVSGTGGYDGYT

cdr3_length: 13
clone_size: -
v_call: TRBV5-1
cdr3_aa: ASSLVVGGDRVWF

cdr3_length: 13
clone_size: -
v_call: TRBV14
cdr3_aa: ASSQSAAPRVEQY

cdr3_length: 11
clone_size: -
v_call: TRBV5-4
cdr3_aa: ASASGNTGELF

cdr3_length: 13
clone_size: -
v_call: TRBV13
cdr3_aa: ASSRTLSGANGLT